This record covers a single T cell receptor beta chain. Per the original methods: It was from reference gene primer amplification that nucleated cell counts were estimated. The repertoire was sequenced with immunoSEQ multiplex PCR; TCRdb's copy has only in-frame clones and lacks some. V and J calls plus clone size are reproduced from that table; the DNA served to infer D and trimming. The table has about 130,000 clones, around nine tenths seen once; the top ten hold roughly an eighth. This sample was included in a study of blood T cell repertoires in COVID-19. The CDR3 contains 16 residues. V lost 2 bases and J 2 bases, leaving 13 bases between the germline ends. Germline CDR1 and CDR2: SNHLY and FYNNEI.

Input material: peripheral blood. The chain is built from TRBV2 and TRBJ2-1, with D possibly TRBD1 on 5 matching bases. This clonotype was obtained from a woman between 70 and 85 years old with COVID-19, enrolled during active disease. The CDR3 is CASSERGREAYNEQFF. Written as DNA, the CDR3 is TGTGCCAGCAGTGAAAGGGGCAGGGAAGCCTACAATGAGCAGTTCTTC. The full variable domain, with the rest looked up from reference TRBV2 and TRBJ2-1, is EPEVTQTPSHQVTQMGQEVILRCVPISNHLYFYWYRQILGQKVEFLVSFYNNEISEKSEIFDDQFSVERPDGSNFTLKIRSTKLEDSAMYFCASSERGREAYNEQFFGPGTRLTVL.